There are a few counts of the clone carrying this T cell receptor beta chain. What it binds is not known. The record originates from a study of CD8 T cells in ankylosing spondylitis. Regarding the study as a whole: Prior work had noted some motif variants in reactive arthritis blood and synovial fluid. For ankylosing spondylitis blood, a TCR beta motif of seven to nine highly homologous variants appeared characteristic. Disease-associated clones were CD8+ and fairly uncommon in peripheral blood.

V shed 8 bases and J shed 7 bases, with 14 bases lying between them. The CDR3 consists of 12 residues. CDR1 is SGHTA and CDR2 is FQGNSA in the germline V gene. The TCR beta libraries were generated through quantitative 5'-RACE incorporating molecular barcodes. TCRdb itself ran the 5' RACE reads through MiXCR, one entry per CDR3 protein. Altogether almost 400,000 distinct CDR3 sequences are present, about 22% being singletons, with the ten largest covering approximately 16%. This TCR was recovered from a male donor with ankylosing spondylitis. Specimen: blood, either unsorted or a sorted T cell fraction (not recorded which). The V gene is TRBV7-2, the J gene TRBJ1-1, with D uncertain. The CDR3 nucleotides are TGTGCCAGCGGGATAACGGATTATGAAGCTTTCTTT. This gives the protein CASGITDYEAFF.